These 24 T cell receptor beta chains were all obtained from the same sample, sequenced in a study of PD-L1 blockade in urothelial cancer. Data came from immunoSEQ multiplex PCR; TCRdb stores just in-frame clones and leaves some out. The top ten hold 3.2% of the sample, which has some 120,000 clones, roughly 80% seen once. The time point denotes: pretreatment peripheral blood. The sequencing used PBMCs, collected around atezolizumab (anti-PD-L1) treatment. These receptors all come from a man aged 50-59 years with urothelial cancer.

In this sample, this clone turned up once. The chain couples TRBV7-3 to TRBJ2-7; 8 nucleotides line up with TRBD1. CDR3 length: 14 amino acids. J lost 6 bases, V lost 9 bases, and 13 bases had no gene match. Germline lookup yields CDR1 SGHTA and CDR2 FQGTGA. CDR3: CARGDRDRHTEQYF. The CDR3 nucleotides are TGTGCCAGGGGGGATAGGGACAGGCACACCGAGCAGTACTTC.

The rearrangement uses TRBV5-4 and TRBJ2-7; 8 nucleotides align to TRBD2. CDR1 and CDR2 (germline): SGHNT, YYREEE (reference sequence). Trimming cost V 5 bases and J 0 bases; bases outside gene matches: 7. CDR3 length: 15 residues. The CDR3 DNA reads TGTGCCAGCAGACCTGGCGGGACTAGCTCCTACGAGCAGTACTTC. Residues: CASRPGGTSSYEQYF.

The chain links TRBV9 to TRBJ2-1; 8 bases match TRBD2. Germline lookup yields CDR1 SGDLS and CDR2 YYNGEE. Losses at the gene ends were 2 bases for V and 6 bases for J; bases not matched to a gene: 10. The CDR3 contains 16 residues. CDR3 bases: TGTGCCAGCAGCGTCGGCCTACGGGAGGGCCTCAATGAGCAGTTCTTC. Protein: CASSVGLREGLNEQFF.

This clone was counted a few times. The chain joins TRBV13 to TRBJ2-7, with TRBD2 matching over 10 bases. The germline V gene encodes CDR1 PRHDT and CDR2 FYEKMQ (reference sequence). The trim removed 5 bases at V and 0 bases at J, leaving 4 bases unmatched. This CDR3 is 15 amino acids long. CDR3 DNA: TGTGCCAGCAGCACGTCTAGCGGGAGCTCCTACGAGCAGTACTTC. Translating it yields CASSTSSGSSYEQYF.

The gene calls are TRBV11-2 and TRBJ1-1; D is unclear. The CDR3 runs 17 residues. Germline-derived CDR1 and CDR2 are SGHAT and FQNNGV. V was pared by 2 bases and J by 4 bases, with 20 bases between. CDR3 protein: CASSLSGGILTGTEAFF. CDR3 in DNA: TGTGCCAGCAGCTTAAGCGGCGGCATTCTTACGGGCACTGAAGCTTTCTTT.

The rearrangement links TRBV25-1 to TRBJ2-1, with 9 bases identical to TRBD1. Germline V gene data show CDR1 as MGHDK and CDR2 as SYGVNS. V lost 3 bases, J lost 12 bases, and 6 bases stayed unmatched. CDR3 size: 13 residues. This CDR3 reads CASSDTGGNGQFF. CDR3 DNA: TGTGCCAGCAGTGACACAGGGGGCAACGGGCAGTTCTTC. The full variable domain, in which reference TRBV25-1 and TRBJ2-1 provide the parts outside the CDR3, is EADIYQTPRYLVIGTGKKITLECSQTMGHDKMYWYQQDPGMELHLIHYSYGVNSTEKGDLSSESTVSRIRTEHFPLTLESARPSHTSQYLCASSDTGGNGQFFGPGTRLTVL.

The rearrangement uses TRBV20-1 and TRBJ2-1, with D unresolved. The CDR3 totals 11 residues. V lost 0 bases and J 10 bases, leaving 7 bases between the germline ends. The V gene's germline CDR1 is DFQATT and CDR2 SNEGSKA (reference sequence). CDR3 nucleotide sequence: TGCAGTGCTAGAGATCGGCGGGAGCAGTTCTTC. Amino acids: CSARDRREQFF.

The chain uses TRBV9 and TRBJ2-1; 9 nucleotides line up with TRBD1. Germline V gene data show CDR1 as SGDLS and CDR2 as YYNGEE. V shed 5 bases and J 2 bases; nucleotides not matched to a gene: 5. This CDR3 is built from 15 residues. The CDR3 bases are TGTGCCAGCAGTCAGGACAGGGGTCCCTACAATGAGCAGTTCTTC. Its translation is CASSQDRGPYNEQFF.

This clone was detected once. As DNA, the CDR3 is TGTGCCAGCAGCCAGACAGGGGGGAACTCCTACGAGCAGTACTTC. Amino acid sequence: CASSQTGGNSYEQYF. The J gene is TRBJ2-7, the V gene TRBV7-2; TRBD1 matches at 9 bases. The CDR3 loop spans 15 amino acids. Per the germline V gene, CDR1 is SGHTA and CDR2 is FQGNSA. The V and J ends lost 5 bases and 0 bases, in that order; junction bases with no gene match: 5.

The gene calls are TRBV4-2 and TRBJ2-2; 7 nucleotides match TRBD2. The V gene end was trimmed by 4 bases and the J gene end by 2 bases; junction bases not matched to a gene: 22. CDR3 length: 21 amino acids. Per germline, CDR1 LGHNA and CDR2 YNFKEQ. The CDR3 loop reads CASSRSRRVAGPGGNTGELFF. CDR3 coding DNA: TGTGCCAGCAGCCGCTCTAGGAGAGTAGCGGGCCCGGGGGGTAACACCGGGGAGCTGTTTTTT.

In regard to this clone: Other DNA sequences in this sample translate to the same CDR3. The chain links TRBV9 to TRBJ2-7; 8 nucleotides agree with TRBD2. The germline V gene encodes CDR1 SGDLS and CDR2 YYNGEE. This CDR3 is 14 amino acids long. V gave up 4 bases and J gave up 0 bases; unmatched junction bases: 3. CDR3 DNA sequence: TGTGCCAGCAGCCCAAGCGGGAGCTCCTACGAGCAGTACTTC. Amino acids: CASSPSGSSYEQYF.

The V gene is TRBV27, the J gene TRBJ2-3; TRBD1 agrees at 9 bases. The V and J ends lost 6 bases and 0 bases, in that order; junction bases with no gene match: 7. Germline V gene data show CDR1 as MNHEY and CDR2 as SMNVEV (reference sequence). The CDR3 is made up of 16 amino acids. CDR3 amino acids: CASRPRDRASTDTQYF. The CDR3 DNA is TGTGCCAGCAGACCCCGGGACAGGGCCAGCACAGATACGCAGTATTTT.

The chain carries TRBV5-1 and TRBJ2-1; 13 bases map to TRBD2. Germline CDR1 SGHRS, CDR2 YFSETQ. The CDR3 sequence is 18 residues long. The J segment lost 7 bases and the V segment lost 3 bases, leaving 13 bases of the junction unmatched. The CDR3 protein is CASSWPPPGTSGKNEQFF. The CDR3 nucleotides are TGCGCCAGCAGCTGGCCACCTCCCGGGACTAGCGGGAAAAATGAGCAGTTCTTC.

The gene calls are TRBV28 and TRBJ2-1; D unclear. The ends were cut back, 3 bases at V and 0 bases at J, with 15 bases in the middle. Per the germline V gene, CDR1 is MDHEN and CDR2 is SYDVKM. The CDR3 covers 17 residues. The CDR3 sequence is CASSFPKSESSYNEQFF. The CDR3 region has the DNA TGTGCCAGCAGTTTCCCCAAGAGCGAGAGCTCCTACAATGAGCAGTTCTTC. The full variable domain, completed using reference TRBV28 and TRBJ2-1, is DVKVTQSSRYLVKRTGEKVFLECVQDMDHENMFWYRQDPGLGLRLIYFSYDVKMKEKGDIPEGYSVSREKKERFSLILESASTNQTSMYLCASSFPKSESSYNEQFFGPGTRLTVL.

This clone was counted only a few times. The chain carries TRBV28 and TRBJ1-2, with a weak D call TRBD1 (6 bases). The ends were cut back, 6 bases at V and 2 bases at J, with 10 bases in the middle. Germline values: CDR1 MDHEN, CDR2 SYDVKM. The CDR3 is 13 residues long. The CDR3 coding sequence is TGTGCCAGCAGGCCAGGGGTGAACTATGGCTACACCTTC. It specifies CASRPGVNYGYTF.

V gene TRBV4-1 combines with J gene TRBJ1-6; 7 bases match TRBD1. Trimming at V came to 3 bases and at J to 7 bases, leaving 6 bases not matched to a gene. CDR1 is MGHRA and CDR2 is YSYEKL in the germline V gene. The CDR3 length is 15 residues. The CDR3 loop is CASSQPGQNNSPLHF. In DNA, the CDR3 is TGCGCCAGCAGCCAGCCGGGACAGAACAATTCACCCCTCCACTTT.

J is TRBJ1-2 and V is TRBV5-8, with D unclear. CDR3 length: 12 residues. Trimming left V 4 bases short and J 7 bases short, with 11 bases between. Germline values: CDR1 SGHTS, CDR2 YDEGEE. The CDR3 coding sequence is TGTGCCAGCAGCACTCAGGATCTTGGCTACACCTTC. It yields the protein CASSTQDLGYTF.

The J gene is TRBJ1-2, the V gene TRBV10-3, with D uncertain. CDR1 and CDR2 (germline): ENHRY, SYGVKD. V was trimmed by 4 bases and J by 1 base, leaving 13 bases between them. The CDR3 spans 15 residues. CDR3 in amino acids: CAISGSMEDNYGYTF. The CDR3 bases are TGTGCCATCAGTGGGTCCATGGAGGATAACTATGGCTACACCTTC.

The chain recombines TRBV19 with TRBJ1-1; 8 bases line up with TRBD1. This CDR3 contains 16 residues. CDR1 and CDR2 (germline): LNHDA, SQIVND (reference sequence). Trimming at V came to 2 bases and at J to 1 base, leaving 6 bases not matched to a gene. The CDR3 DNA reads TGTGCCAGTAGTATACTCAAGGGACAGGAGAACACTGAAGCTTTCTTT. Protein: CASSILKGQENTEAFF. Full variable domain (outside the CDR3, taken from reference TRBV19 and TRBJ1-1): DGGITQSPKYLFRKEGQNVTLSCEQNLNHDAMYWYRQDPGQGLRLIYYSQIVNDFQKGDIAEGYSVSREKKESFPLTVTSAQKNPTAFYLCASSILKGQENTEAFFGQGTRLTVV.

The chain carries TRBV7-2 and TRBJ2-7; 9 nucleotides agree with TRBD2. Germline assignment: CDR1 SGHTA and CDR2 FQGNSA. V gave up 2 bases and J gave up 9 bases; unmatched junction bases: 17. The CDR3 is 17 residues long. The CDR3 DNA reads TGTGCCAGCAGCTTAAGTTCGTCAATGGGGGCGCGGGGGGGGCAGTACTTC. It is translated as CASSLSSSMGARGGQYF.

The chain has TRBV2 and TRBJ2-3, with a tentative D call TRBD2 (5 bases). This CDR3 comprises 16 residues. From germline, CDR1 is SNHLY and CDR2 FYNNEI. V lost 0 bases and J 0 bases, leaving 10 bases between the germline ends. The CDR3 is CASSEALGGSTDTQYF. In DNA form, the CDR3 reads TGTGCCAGCAGTGAAGCGCTTGGCGGGAGCACAGATACGCAGTATTTT. Drawing the rest from reference TRBV2 and TRBJ2-3, the complete variable domain is EPEVTQTPSHQVTQMGQEVILRCVPISNHLYFYWYRQILGQKVEFLVSFYNNEISEKSEIFDDQFSVERPDGSNFTLKIRSTKLEDSAMYFCASSEALGGSTDTQYFGPGTRLTVL.

The chain carries TRBV2 and TRBJ2-1; 10 bases align to TRBD2. Looked up from germline, CDR1 is SNHLY and CDR2 is FYNNEI. Trimming cost V 5 bases and J 6 bases; bases outside gene matches: 7. The CDR3 runs 15 residues. The CDR3 is CASSLAGAGANEQFF. Here the CDR3 DNA reads TGTGCCAGCAGTCTAGCGGGAGCGGGGGCCAATGAGCAGTTCTTC. Full variable domain (missing parts from reference TRBV2 and TRBJ2-1): EPEVTQTPSHQVTQMGQEVILRCVPISNHLYFYWYRQILGQKVEFLVSFYNNEISEKSEIFDDQFSVERPDGSNFTLKIRSTKLEDSAMYFCASSLAGAGANEQFFGPGTRLTVL.

This clone was counted only a few times. The rearrangement joins TRBV9 to TRBJ1-2; 9 bases align to TRBD1. V dropped 4 bases and J dropped 4; count of bases not matched to a gene: 11. The CDR3 runs to 16 residues. Germline V gene lookup returns CDR1 SGDLS and CDR2 YYNGEE. The CDR3 coding sequence is TGTGCCAGCAGCTCCGCCGGGACAGGGAATCTCTATGGCTACACCTTC. Protein product: CASSSAGTGNLYGYTF.

The chain carries TRBV27 and TRBJ2-7; the match to TRBD1 covers 9 bases. The CDR3 totals 14 residues. The V segment lost 7 bases and the J segment 5 bases; nucleotides outside the gene matches: 9. The germline V gene encodes CDR1 MNHEY and CDR2 SMNVEV (reference sequence). This chain's CDR3 is CASTSWDRADEQYF. DNA of the CDR3: TGTGCCAGCACCTCTTGGGACAGGGCGGACGAGCAGTACTTC.